This T cell receptor beta chain stems from a study of CD8 T cells in ankylosing spondylitis listed by TCRdb under 2017. In terms of the full investigation: The study profiled T cell receptor beta repertoires in healthy donors and ankylosing spondylitis patients to find disease-linked TCR variants. In total, the full study cohort was made up of roughly 100 healthy donors and about two dozen ankylosing spondylitis patients. Peripheral blood was sampled, and synovial fluid was also collected from ankylosing spondylitis patients. Broader findings and caveats from the paper: A TCR beta motif made up of several highly homologous amino acid variants appeared to be characteristic of blood from ankylosing spondylitis patients. The disease-linked clones showed a CD8+ phenotype and occurred at relatively low frequencies in peripheral blood. Some motif variants were previously reported in synovial fluid and blood of reactive arthritis patients, suggesting common disease-initiation mechanisms. Significant enrichment of the disease-linked clones was reported in matched synovial fluid samples from ankylosing spondylitis patients.

This clonotype appeared a few times. The antigen it recognizes is unknown. The record has no base qualities; no much larger clone is one base away. The CDR3 holds 13 amino acids from the cysteine to the phenylalanine. Of all the DNA, just the CDR3 is kept, 39 bases in frame from base 1. The CDR1 and CDR2 encoded by the germline V gene are SGHNT and YENEEA. V loses 6 bases, J loses 5 bases, and the germline ends lie 14 bases apart. The listed sequencing device is Illumina HiSeq 2500. TCR beta libraries were prepared by quantitative 5'-RACE with molecular barcodes. The source study handled its data this way. A new computational method based on a probabilistic model of VDJ rearrangement was used to identify disease-linked TCR variants. The public reads were reanalyzed by TCRdb: fastp trimming at Q25, MiXCR alignment, in-frame beta chains only. When rows share a CDR3 protein, they turn into one entry using the most common DNA and genes. The V and J calls here are based on TCRdb, not the publication. Within this sample are some 840,000 distinct CDR3 sequences, with 12% of them counted one time only. Roughly 0.51% of the sample lies in the top ten.

The origin of this receptor is a male donor with ankylosing spondylitis. The sequencing input was blood, either unsorted or a sorted T cell fraction (not recorded which). The V gene is TRBV11-3 and the J gene is TRBJ2-7; tentative D gene TRBD2, with 6 bases matching. The CDR3 protein is CASSLPGEHEQYF. The DNA sequence reads TGTGCCAGCAGTCTTCCGGGGGAGCACGAGCAGTACTTC.